These 21 T cell receptor beta chains originate from one sample sequenced in a study of control samples from healthy donors and cancer patients. Profiling relied on immunoSEQ multiplex PCR, and the TCRdb table lists in-frame clones only, not all of them. The sample has 99,000 or so clones, roughly 86% seen once; the top ten hold more than 1.5%. The sequenced sample consisted of blood. The receptor source for this set is a man between 60 and 75 years old in good health.

The chain is built from TRBV27 and TRBJ2-3; D possibly corresponds to TRBD1 (5 bases). Per the germline V gene, CDR1 is MNHEY and CDR2 is SMNVEV (reference sequence). The CDR3 totals 15 residues. V lost 2 bases and J 6 bases, leaving 15 bases between the germline ends. The CDR3 spells CASSLGSLGRDTQYF. CDR3 DNA sequence: TGTGCCAGCAGTTTAGGGTCCCTGGGGCGGGATACGCAGTATTTT.

This chain links TRBV27 with TRBJ2-7; 10 bases agree with TRBD2. Germline trimming cut 8 bases from V and 4 bases from J; bases unmatched to any gene: 5. CDR1 and CDR2 from the germline V gene are MNHEY and SMNVEV (reference sequence). The length of the CDR3 is 13 residues. The CDR3 reads CASRPSGSYEQYF. The DNA of the CDR3 is TGTGCCAGCCGACCTAGCGGGAGTTACGAGCAGTACTTC.

This clone was detected only once. The J gene is TRBJ1-4, the V gene TRBV1. TRBV1 is annotated as a pseudogene. The CDR3 sequence is 17 residues long. As DNA, the CDR3 is TGCACCAGCAGCCAAGGGAAAAAGGGGGGGGCCCGGGAAAAACTGTTTTTT. Translation: CTSSQGKKGGAREKLFF.

This clone was seen just once. The rearrangement links TRBV11-2 to TRBJ1-2; 7 positions match TRBD1. Unmatched junction bases numbered 5, after V lost 5 bases and J lost 8 bases. The CDR3 extends over 12 amino acids. The V gene's germline CDR1 is SGHAT and CDR2 FQNNGV. The CDR3 DNA follows: TGTGCCAGCAGCCCAGGGGGTAAGGGCTACACCTTC. It specifies CASSPGGKGYTF.

This clone occurred a few times. The chain has TRBV12-3 or TRBV12-4 and TRBJ1-5; D remains unclear. The CDR3 is made up of 13 amino acids. The ends were cut back, 6 bases at V and 7 bases at J, with 13 bases in the middle. CDR3 protein: CASSLTYGQPQHF. The CDR3 nucleotides read TGTGCCAGCAGCCTGACTTACGGGCAGCCCCAGCATTTT.

The CDR3 sequence: CASNPFRQGKNEQFF. CDR3 coding DNA: TGTGCCAGCAACCCGTTCCGACAGGGAAAAAATGAGCAGTTCTTC. The rearrangement joins TRBV5-6 to TRBJ2-1; TRBD1 aligns across 7 bases. From germline, CDR1 is SGHDT and CDR2 YYEEEE. V lost 6 bases and J lost 7; bases outside the gene matches: 13. The CDR3 is 15 residues long.

V usage is TRBV30 and J usage is TRBJ1-1, with 7 bases identical to TRBD1. V lost 2 bases and J lost 4; bases outside the gene matches: 4. This CDR3 region has 13 residues. Germline assignment: CDR1 GTSNPN and CDR2 SVGIG (reference sequence). The CDR3 is CAWSPTGITEAFF. The CDR3 region has the DNA TGTGCCTGGAGTCCGACAGGGATCACTGAAGCTTTCTTT.

The chain recombines TRBV6-5 with TRBJ1-4; D might be TRBD1 (5 bases). V lost 7 bases to trimming and J lost 4 bases, with 13 bases between them. This CDR3 comprises 14 residues. Germline CDR1 MNHEY, CDR2 SVGAGI. The CDR3 bases are TGTGCCAGCACCACTCGACAGTTTAATGAAAAACTGTTTTTT. The encoded protein is CASTTRQFNEKLFF.

J is TRBJ2-1 and V is TRBV18, with 9 bases fitting TRBD1. The junction had 6 bases not matched to a gene; V was cut back by 3 bases and J by 6 bases. The CDR3 is 15 amino acids. In germline, CDR1 is KGHSH, CDR2 LQKENI. The CDR3 bases are TGTGCCAGCTCACCCCCGGGACAGGGCCTCAATGAGCAGTTCTTC. Protein: CASSPPGQGLNEQFF.

V gene TRBV3-1 (or the pseudogene TRBV3-2) combines with J gene TRBJ2-3, with D uncertain. CDR3 size: 14 residues. Trimming took 4 bases from V and 6 from J, leaving 14 bases between them. CDR1 and CDR2 (germline): LGHDT, YNNKEL (reference sequence). CDR3 coding DNA: TGTGCCAGCAGCCGCCCCGCCAGAGGCGATACGCAGTATTTT. Translation: CASSRPARGDTQYF.

The chain has TRBV7-9 and TRBJ1-1; TRBD1 is a possible D gene (5 bases). The CDR3 sequence is 13 residues long. V was clipped by 5 bases and J by 4 bases, with 11 bases between them. The germline CDR1 and CDR2 sequences are SEHNR and FQNEAQ (reference sequence). The CDR3 is CASSLREVTEAFF. The CDR3 nucleotides read TGTGCCAGCAGCCTCAGGGAGGTCACTGAAGCTTTCTTT.

The chain has TRBV11-1 and TRBJ1-6; D gene uncertain. The CDR3 sequence is 13 residues long. The V end lost 1 base, the J end lost 7 bases, and 5 bases lay between the germline ends. The germline CDR1 and CDR2 sequences are SGHAT and FQDESV (reference sequence). In nucleotides, the CDR3 is TGTGCCAGCAGCTTAGGAGGGAATTCACCCCTCCACTTT. Translation: CASSLGGNSPLHF. Full variable domain (rest looked up from reference TRBV11-1 and TRBJ1-6): EAEVAQSPRYKITEKSQAVAFWCDPISGHATLYWYRQILGQGPELLVQFQDESVVDDSQLPKDRFSAERLKGVDSTLKIQPAELGDSAMYLCASSLGGNSPLHFGNGTRLTVT.

The chain links TRBV11-3 to TRBJ2-1; 10 bases agree with TRBD2. V shed 5 bases, J shed 5 bases, and the junction held 6 bases outside the gene matches. This CDR3 is built from 15 residues. Germline V gene sequence: CDR1 SGHNT, CDR2 YENEEA. CDR3 sequence reads: CASSRAGGPHNEQFF. The CDR3, as DNA: TGTGCCAGCAGCCGAGCGGGAGGGCCGCACAATGAGCAGTTCTTC.

This clone has more than one count but fewer than ten. The CDR3 protein is CASSRDTNFDGYTF. Written as DNA, the CDR3 is TGTGCCAGCAGCCGGGACACCAATTTCGATGGCTACACCTTC. The V gene is TRBV3-1 (or the pseudogene TRBV3-2), the J gene TRBJ1-2, with D tentatively TRBD1 (6 bases). The CDR3 is 14 amino acids. Germline V lookup: CDR1 LGHDT, CDR2 YNNKEL (reference sequence). V was clipped by 4 bases and J by 6 bases, with 15 bases between them.

The rearrangement uses TRBV5-1 and TRBJ2-5; the D gene is possibly TRBD1 (5 bases). The CDR3 is 14 residues long. Germline V CDR1 and CDR2: SGHRS, YFSETQ. Between the trimmed V and J ends, which lost 0 bases and 4 bases, there was a span of 10 bases. The CDR3 sequence is CASSLEGWGETQYF. The CDR3, as DNA: TGCGCCAGCAGCTTGGAGGGGTGGGGAGAGACCCAGTACTTC.

V is TRBV18 and J is TRBJ1-3; D ambiguous. V gave up 2 bases and J gave up 0 bases, with 2 bases separating them. The CDR3 length is 13 residues. Germline CDR1 is KGHSH and CDR2 is LQKENI. The CDR3 DNA is TGTGCCAGCTCACCAAGCTCTGGAAACACCATATATTTT. Its translation is CASSPSSGNTIYF.

The CDR3 reads CASMADSNQPQHF. CDR3 coding DNA: TGTGCCAGCATGGCGGATAGCAATCAGCCCCAGCATTTT. The chain combines TRBV6-5 with TRBJ1-5; D not resolved. V was clipped by 7 bases and J by 0 bases, with 7 bases between them. Looked up from germline, CDR1 is MNHEY and CDR2 is SVGAGI. The CDR3 covers 13 residues.

V is TRBV3-1 (or the pseudogene TRBV3-2) and J is TRBJ1-4, with unresolved D. The CDR3 sequence is 15 residues long. The V gene lost 3 bases and the J gene lost 3 bases, with 11 bases spanning the gap. Germline lookup yields CDR1 LGHDT and CDR2 YNNKEL (reference sequence). The CDR3 DNA sequence: TGTGCCAGCAGCCAGGGTTTTGCCCCTAATGAAAAACTGTTTTTT. It specifies CASSQGFAPNEKLFF.

The rearrangement links TRBV10-3 to TRBJ2-5; 11 bases agree with TRBD2. This CDR3 is 17 amino acids long. Germline V CDR1 and CDR2: ENHRY, SYGVKD. Trimming removed 10 bases from V and 1 base from J; junction bases left unmatched: 14. CDR3 in amino acids: CATLAGGRFNFQETQYF. Written as DNA, the CDR3 is TGTGCCACCCTAGCGGGGGGCCGCTTTAACTTCCAAGAGACCCAGTACTTC.

This clone has just one count. This rearrangement joins TRBV10-2 to TRBJ2-4; D not resolved. The germline CDR1 and CDR2 sequences are WSHSY and SAAADI. Trimming removed 3 bases at V and 15 bases at J, with 21 bases between. The CDR3 length is 14 residues. For the CDR3, the DNA is TGCGCCAGCAGTGACGGAGCTGGGCCAATGTCTTGGTACTTC. This sequence encodes CASSDGAGPMSWYF.

A few counts support this clone. CDR3 coding DNA: TGTGCCTGCGAGAGCTCCTATAATTCACCCCTCCACTTT. Translating it yields CACESSYNSPLHF. The chain links TRBV30 to TRBJ1-6; D ambiguous. V lost 6 bases and J lost 0, with 6 bases in between. CDR1 and CDR2 (germline): GTSNPN, SVGIG (reference sequence). This CDR3 has 13 amino acids.